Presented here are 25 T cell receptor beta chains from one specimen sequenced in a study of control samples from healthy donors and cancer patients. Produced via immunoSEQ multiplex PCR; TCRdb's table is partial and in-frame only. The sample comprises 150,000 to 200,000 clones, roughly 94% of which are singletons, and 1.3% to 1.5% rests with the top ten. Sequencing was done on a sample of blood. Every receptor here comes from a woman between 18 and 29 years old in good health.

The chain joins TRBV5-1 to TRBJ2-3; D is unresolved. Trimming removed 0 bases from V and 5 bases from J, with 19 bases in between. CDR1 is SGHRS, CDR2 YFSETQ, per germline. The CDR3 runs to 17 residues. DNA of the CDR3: TGCGCCAGCAGCTTGGACCCCAAGCCCTACTTGGGAGATACGCAGTATTTT. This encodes CASSLDPKPYLGDTQYF.

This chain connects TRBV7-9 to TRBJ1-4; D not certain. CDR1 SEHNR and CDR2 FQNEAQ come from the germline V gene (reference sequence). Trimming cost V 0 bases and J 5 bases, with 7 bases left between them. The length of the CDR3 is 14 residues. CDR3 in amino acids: CASSLASGNEKLFF. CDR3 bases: TGTGCCAGCAGCTTAGCGTCAGGAAATGAAAAACTGTTTTTT.

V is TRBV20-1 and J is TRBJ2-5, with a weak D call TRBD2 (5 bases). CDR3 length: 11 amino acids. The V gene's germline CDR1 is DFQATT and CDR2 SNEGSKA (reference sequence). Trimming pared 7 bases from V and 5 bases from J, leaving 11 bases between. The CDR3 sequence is CSVQRGETQYF. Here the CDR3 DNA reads TGCAGTGTTCAACGCGGGGAGACCCAGTACTTC.

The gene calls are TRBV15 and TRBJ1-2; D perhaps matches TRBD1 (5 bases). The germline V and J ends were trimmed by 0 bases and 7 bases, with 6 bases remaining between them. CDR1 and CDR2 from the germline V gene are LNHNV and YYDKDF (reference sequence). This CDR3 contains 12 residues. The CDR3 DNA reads TGTGCCACCAGCAGAGATCAGGGTGGCTACACCTTC. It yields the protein CATSRDQGGYTF.

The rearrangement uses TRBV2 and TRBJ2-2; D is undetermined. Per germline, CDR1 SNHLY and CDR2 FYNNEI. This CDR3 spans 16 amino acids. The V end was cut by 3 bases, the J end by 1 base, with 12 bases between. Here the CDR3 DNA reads TGTGCCAGCAGTGAGACGAGACTCAAGAACACCGGGGAGCTGTTTTTT. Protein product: CASSETRLKNTGELFF.

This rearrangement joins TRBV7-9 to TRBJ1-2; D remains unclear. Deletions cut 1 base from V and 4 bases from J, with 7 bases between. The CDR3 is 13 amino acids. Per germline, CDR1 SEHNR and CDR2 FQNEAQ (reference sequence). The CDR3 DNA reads TGTGCCAGCAGCTTAGTGTACGGCTATGGCTACACCTTC. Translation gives CASSLVYGYGYTF.

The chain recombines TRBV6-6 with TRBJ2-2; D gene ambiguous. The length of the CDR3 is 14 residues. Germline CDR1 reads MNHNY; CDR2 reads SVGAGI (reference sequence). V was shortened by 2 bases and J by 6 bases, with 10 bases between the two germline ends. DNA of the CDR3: TGTGCCAGCAGTTACCCCGCCCTTGCCGGGGAGCTGTTTTTT. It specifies CASSYPALAGELFF.

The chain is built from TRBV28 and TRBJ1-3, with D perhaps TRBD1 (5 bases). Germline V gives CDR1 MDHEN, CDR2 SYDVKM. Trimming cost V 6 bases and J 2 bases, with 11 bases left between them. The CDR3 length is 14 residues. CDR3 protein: CASSPDTTGNTIYF. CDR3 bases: TGTGCCAGCAGCCCGGACACCACTGGAAACACCATATATTTT.

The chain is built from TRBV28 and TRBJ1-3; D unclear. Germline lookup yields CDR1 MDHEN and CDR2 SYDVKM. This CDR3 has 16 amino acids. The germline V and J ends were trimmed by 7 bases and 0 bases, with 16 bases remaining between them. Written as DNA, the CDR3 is TGTGCCAGCACCCCCAGCTCCGGGATCTCTGGAAACACCATATATTTT. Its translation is CASTPSSGISGNTIYF.

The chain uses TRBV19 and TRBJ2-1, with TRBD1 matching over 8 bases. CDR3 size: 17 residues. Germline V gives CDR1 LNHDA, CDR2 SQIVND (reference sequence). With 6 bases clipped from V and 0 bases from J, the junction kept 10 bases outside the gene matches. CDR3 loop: CASSRRGTGGSYNEQFF. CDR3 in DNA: TGTGCCAGTAGCCGGAGAGGTACAGGGGGCTCCTACAATGAGCAGTTCTTC.

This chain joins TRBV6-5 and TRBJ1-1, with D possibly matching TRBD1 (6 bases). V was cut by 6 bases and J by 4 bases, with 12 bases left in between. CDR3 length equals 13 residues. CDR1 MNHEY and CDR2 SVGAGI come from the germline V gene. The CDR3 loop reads CASRQGVFTEAFF. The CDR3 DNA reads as TGTGCCAGCAGACAGGGAGTGTTCACTGAAGCTTTCTTT.

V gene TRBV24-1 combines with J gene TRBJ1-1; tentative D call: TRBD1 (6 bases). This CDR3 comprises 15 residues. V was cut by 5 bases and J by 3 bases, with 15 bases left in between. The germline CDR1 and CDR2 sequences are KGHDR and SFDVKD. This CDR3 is CATSARGQGYTEAFF. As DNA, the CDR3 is TGTGCCACCAGTGCCAGGGGACAAGGCTACACTGAAGCTTTCTTT.

The CDR3 protein is CASSQVFRVGGREQFF. The CDR3 bases are TGTGCCAGCAGCCAAGTTTTCCGGGTTGGGGGTCGAGAGCAGTTCTTC. V and J are TRBV3-1 (or the pseudogene TRBV3-2) and TRBJ2-1, with D perhaps given as TRBD1 or TRBD2 (5 bases each). The V gene's germline CDR1 is LGHDT and CDR2 YNNKEL (reference sequence). The CDR3 is 16 amino acids. V shed 1 base and J shed 10 bases, with 20 bases lying between them.

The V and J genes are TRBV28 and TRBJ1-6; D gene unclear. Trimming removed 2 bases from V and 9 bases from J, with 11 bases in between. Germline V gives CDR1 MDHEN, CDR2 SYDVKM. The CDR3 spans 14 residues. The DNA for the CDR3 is TGTGCCAGCAGTTTACTTGGGGTGGGTTCACCCCTCCACTTT. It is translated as CASSLLGVGSPLHF.

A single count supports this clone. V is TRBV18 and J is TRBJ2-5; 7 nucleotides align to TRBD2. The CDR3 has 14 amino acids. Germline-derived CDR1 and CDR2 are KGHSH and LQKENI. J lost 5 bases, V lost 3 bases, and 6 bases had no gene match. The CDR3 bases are TGTGCCAGCTCACCTAGGACTAGGTGGGAGACCCAGTACTTC. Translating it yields CASSPRTRWETQYF.

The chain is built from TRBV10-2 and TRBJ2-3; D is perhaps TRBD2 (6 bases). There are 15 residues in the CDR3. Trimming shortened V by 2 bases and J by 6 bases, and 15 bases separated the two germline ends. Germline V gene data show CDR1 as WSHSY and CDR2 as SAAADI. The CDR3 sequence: CASSEGAGTHDTQYF. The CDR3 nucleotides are TGCGCCAGCAGTGAGGGGGCGGGGACGCACGATACGCAGTATTTT.

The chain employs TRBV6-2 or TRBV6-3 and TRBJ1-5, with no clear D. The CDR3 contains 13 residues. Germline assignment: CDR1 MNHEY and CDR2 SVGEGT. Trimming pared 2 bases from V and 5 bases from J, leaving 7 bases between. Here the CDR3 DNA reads TGTGCCAGCAGTTACCACGGGGATCAGCCCCAGCATTTT. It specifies CASSYHGDQPQHF.

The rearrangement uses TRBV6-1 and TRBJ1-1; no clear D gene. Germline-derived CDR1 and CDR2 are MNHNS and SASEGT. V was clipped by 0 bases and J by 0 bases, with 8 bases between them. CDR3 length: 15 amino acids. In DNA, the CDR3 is TGTGCCAGCAGTGAAGCGGGCCACATGAACACTGAAGCTTTCTTT. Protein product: CASSEAGHMNTEAFF.

Here the CDR3 reads CASSPLQGETQYF. CDR3 nucleotides: TGTGCCAGCTCACCACTACAGGGAGAGACCCAGTACTTC. V gene TRBV18 combines with J gene TRBJ2-5; D is perhaps TRBD1 (6 bases). The CDR3 is 13 residues long. V was clipped by 1 base and J by 4 bases, with 7 bases between them. CDR1 KGHSH and CDR2 LQKENI come from the germline V gene.

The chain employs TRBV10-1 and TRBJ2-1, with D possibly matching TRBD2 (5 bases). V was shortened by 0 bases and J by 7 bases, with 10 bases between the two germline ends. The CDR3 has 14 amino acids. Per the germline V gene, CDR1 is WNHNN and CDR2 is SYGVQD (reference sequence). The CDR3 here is CASSESLTNNEQFF. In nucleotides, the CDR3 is TGCGCCAGCAGTGAGTCGTTGACTAATAATGAGCAGTTCTTC.

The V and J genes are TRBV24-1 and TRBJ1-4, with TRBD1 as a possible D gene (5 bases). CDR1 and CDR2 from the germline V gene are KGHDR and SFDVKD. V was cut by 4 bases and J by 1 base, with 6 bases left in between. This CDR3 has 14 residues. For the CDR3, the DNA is TGTGCCACCAGTGAGGGGGGAACTAATGAAAAACTGTTTTTT. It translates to CATSEGGTNEKLFF.

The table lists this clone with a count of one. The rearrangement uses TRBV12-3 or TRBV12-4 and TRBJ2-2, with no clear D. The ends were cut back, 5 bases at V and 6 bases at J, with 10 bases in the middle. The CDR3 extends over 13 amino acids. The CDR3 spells CASSPGRPGELFF. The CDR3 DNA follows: TGTGCCAGCAGTCCCGGACGCCCCGGGGAGCTGTTTTTT.

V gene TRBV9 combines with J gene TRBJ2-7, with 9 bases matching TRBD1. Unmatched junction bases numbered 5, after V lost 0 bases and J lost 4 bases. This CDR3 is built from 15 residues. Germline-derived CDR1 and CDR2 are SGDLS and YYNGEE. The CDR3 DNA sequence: TGTGCCAGCAGCGTAGGAGGGACAGGGAATTACGAGCAGTACTTC. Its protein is CASSVGGTGNYEQYF.

The CDR3 region is CASSLLMDTEAFF. The CDR3 DNA sequence: TGTGCCAGCAGCTTATTAATGGATACTGAAGCTTTCTTT. The chain has TRBV7-3 and TRBJ1-1; D uncertain. This CDR3 region has 13 residues. Germline V lookup: CDR1 SGHTA, CDR2 FQGTGA. V shed 2 bases and J shed 5 bases, with 9 bases lying between them.

Here the CDR3 reads CASSGSRGWTEAFF. CDR3 DNA sequence: TGTGCCAGCAGCGGCTCCAGGGGTTGGACTGAAGCTTTCTTT. This rearrangement joins TRBV9 to TRBJ1-1, with D tentatively TRBD1 (6 bases). The CDR3 sequence is 14 residues long. Germline CDR1 SGDLS, CDR2 YYNGEE. Trimming removed 3 bases at V and 5 bases at J, with 14 bases between.